The 5 T cell receptor beta chains reported below all come from one sample, sequenced in a study of regulatory T cells in long-lasting Graves disease. With iRepertoire HTBI primers and Arm-PCR of CDR3 regions, TCR beta libraries were built. In TCRdb, the multiplex PCR reads were re-called with MiXCR into one record per CDR3 protein. The table includes 250,000 to 300,000 distinct CDR3 sequences, around a sixth detected once. Time point noted: newly diagnosed GD, antithyroid drugs for less than 3 months. With RNA extracted from PBMCs as input, the TCR library was made. This same sample was also part of a study on T cells in Graves' hyperthyroidism and ophthalmopathy.

The sequenced sample was peripheral blood mononuclear cells (PBMCs), obtained at new diagnosis, from a patient treated with antithyroid drugs. Receptors were obtained from a woman aged 25-40 years with Graves disease.

This clonotype occurred many times. The J gene is TRBJ1-5, the V gene TRBV7-2; possible D gene TRBD1, 5 bases. Germline V lookup: CDR1 SGHTA, CDR2 FQGNSA. This CDR3 spans 16 amino acids. V dropped 3 bases and J dropped 0 bases, with 12 bases sitting between them. The CDR3 is CASSFRGGDSNQPQHF. In DNA form, the CDR3 reads TGTGCCAGCAGCTTCCGGGGGGGGGATAGCAATCAGCCCCAGCATTTT.

This clonotype was counted many times. The chain recombines TRBV19 with TRBJ2-7, with TRBD2 matching 9 bases. Germline V gene sequence: CDR1 LNHDA, CDR2 SQIVND (reference sequence). There are 13 residues in the CDR3. V trimming: 5 bases; J trimming: 3 bases; junction bases outside the gene matches: 2. The CDR3 bases are TGTGCCAGTAGTGCTAGCGGGGTCTACGAGCAGTACTTC. Translating it yields CASSASGVYEQYF.

The table lists this clonotype with many counts. The chain links TRBV5-1 to TRBJ2-6; 8 bases match TRBD1. This CDR3 spans 18 amino acids. The J segment lost 0 bases and the V segment lost 5 bases, leaving 10 bases of the junction unmatched. Germline lookup yields CDR1 SGHRS and CDR2 YFSETQ. The CDR3 here is CASRSPGQVLSGANVLTF. In DNA, the CDR3 is TGCGCCAGCAGGTCTCCGGGACAGGTACTCTCTGGGGCCAACGTCCTGACTTTC.

This clonotype was seen ten or more times. The chain is built from TRBV4-1 and TRBJ2-7, with D hard to call. V gave up 0 bases and J gave up 0 bases, with 9 bases separating them. The CDR3 runs to 15 residues. Germline CDR1 MGHRA, CDR2 YSYEKL. CDR3 bases: TGCGCCAGCAGCCAAGATTATCAGAGCTCCTACGAGCAGTACTTC. Protein: CASSQDYQSSYEQYF.

This clonotype has just one count. The chain combines TRBV2 with TRBJ2-3, with 10 bases identical to TRBD2. V dropped 6 bases and J dropped 6; count of bases not matched to a gene: 0. The CDR3 spans 12 residues. Per the germline V gene, CDR1 is SNHLY and CDR2 is FYNNEI. The CDR3 DNA follows: TGTGCCAGCAGGGGACTAGCGGATACGCAGTATTTT. Its protein product is CASRGLADTQYF.